These 2 T cell receptor beta chains came from one sample sequenced in a study of breast tumors, draining lymph nodes, adjacent tissues. MiXCR, run by TCRdb on the multiplex PCR reads, gives a single entry per CDR3 protein. The sample carries approximately 100,000 distinct CDR3 sequences, over 20% recorded once. Samples came from axillary lymph nodes draining the breast cancer. The sequencing input was axillary lymph node tissue. These receptors came from a female donor with breast cancer. Some clones in this sample may be carry-over from other donors' samples.

This chain links TRBV12-3 or TRBV12-4 with TRBJ2-1; 9 nucleotides agree with TRBD1. The CDR3 runs 14 residues. Germline trimming cut 7 bases from V and 8 bases from J; bases unmatched to any gene: 9. CDR3 DNA sequence: TGTGCCAGCATGCACGGACAGGGGCACGATGAGCAGTTCTTC. Its translation is CASMHGQGHDEQFF.

This clonotype was recorded at least ten times. J is TRBJ1-6 and V is TRBV20-1, with D possibly being TRBD1 (5 bases). The CDR3 runs to 15 residues. Germline V gene sequence: CDR1 DFQATT, CDR2 SNEGSKA (reference sequence). The V end was cut by 3 bases, the J end by 7 bases, with 16 bases between. The CDR3 here is CSASQVRVENSPLHF. CDR3 in DNA: TGCAGTGCTAGCCAAGTCAGGGTAGAAAATTCACCCCTCCACTTT.